This paragraph reports one TCR beta chain. Its antigen is unknown. After removal of 5 bases from V and 4 bases from J, the junction contained 4 bases not matched to a gene. The germline gives CDR1 MNHEY, CDR2 SVGAGI. This CDR3 region has 14 residues. The data originate from a study of T cell responses to AZD1222 COVID-19 vaccine. Study in general: Combined were second doses at about 4 or about 12 weeks.

Sequenced by immunoSEQ multiplex PCR; TCRdb stores in-frame clones only, minus some. The repertoire holds tens of thousands of clones, with approximately 91% as singletons. Whole-study results and caveats: Once two AZD1222 doses were given, Spike-specific TCR breadth and depth went up. Dominant CD4 TCR responses targeted spike regions 160-218 and 743-854. White British donors predominated, females outnumbered males, and clonal diversity was possibly underestimated.

Here the sequenced sample was peripheral blood, taken on day 0 of AZD1222 vaccination. The V call is TRBV6-5, the J call TRBJ1-5, with 8 bases aligning to TRBD1. This sequence was found in an adult in good health. The CDR3: CASSLRTGNQPQHF. CDR3 bases: TGTGCCAGCAGTCTTAGGACAGGGAATCAGCCCCAGCATTTT.